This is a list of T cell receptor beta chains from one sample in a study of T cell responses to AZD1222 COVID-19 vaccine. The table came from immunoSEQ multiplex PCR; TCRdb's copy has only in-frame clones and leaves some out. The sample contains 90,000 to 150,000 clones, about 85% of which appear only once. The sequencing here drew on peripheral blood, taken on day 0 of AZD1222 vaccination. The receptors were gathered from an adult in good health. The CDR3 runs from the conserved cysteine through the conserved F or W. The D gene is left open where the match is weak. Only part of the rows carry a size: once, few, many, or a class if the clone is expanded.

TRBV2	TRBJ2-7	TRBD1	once	TGTGCCAGCAGTCTTGGGACAGCTTCGGGCGAGCAGTACTTC	CASSLGTASGEQYF
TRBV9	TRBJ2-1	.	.	TGTGCCAGCAGCACCCCCGGGCCCCATGGGAGTGAGCAGTTCTTC	CASSTPGPHGSEQFF
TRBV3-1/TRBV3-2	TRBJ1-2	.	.	TGTGCCAGCAGCCAAGAACAGGTCGGCTATGGCTACACCTTC	CASSQEQVGYGYTF
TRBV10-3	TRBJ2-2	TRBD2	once	TGTGCCATCAGGAGGTGGACTAGCGGGAGTGCCGGGGAGCTGTTTTTT	CAIRRWTSGSAGELFF
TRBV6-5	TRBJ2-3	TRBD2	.	TGTGCCAGCAGTTACATGGCGGGGGGTACAGATACGCAGTATTTT	CASSYMAGGTDTQYF
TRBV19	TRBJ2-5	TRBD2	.	TGTGCCAGTTCCCTTGATGGCGGGAGTGGGCAAGAGACCCAGTACTTC	CASSLDGGSGQETQYF
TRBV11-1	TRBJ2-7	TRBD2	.	TGTGCCAGCAGCCCCCTCCCCGGACTAGCGGGTGGCGAGCAGTACTTC	CASSPLPGLAGGEQYF
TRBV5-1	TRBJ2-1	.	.	TGCGCCAGCAGTTCTACAGGGCTTGAGCAGTTCTTC	CASSSTGLEQFF
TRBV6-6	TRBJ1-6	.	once	TGTGCCAGCAGTTACGGGGGGGGCAGGGGAAATTCACCCCTCCACTTT	CASSYGGGRGNSPLHF
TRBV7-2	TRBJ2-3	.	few	TGTGCCAGCAGCTTAGTGTCGCCCCCGGAAGATACGCAGTATTTT	CASSLVSPPEDTQYF
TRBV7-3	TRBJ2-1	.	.	TGTGCCAGCAGCCGCAGGGGGGATGAGCAGTTCTTC	CASSRRGDEQFF
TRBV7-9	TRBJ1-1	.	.	TGTGCCAGCAGCTTAGGAATGACAGGAAACACTGAAGCTTTCTTT	CASSLGMTGNTEAFF
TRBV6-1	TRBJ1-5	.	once	TGTGCCAGCAGTGAACATGGATATAGCAATCAGCCCCAGCATTTT	CASSEHGYSNQPQHF
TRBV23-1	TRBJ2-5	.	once	TGCGCCAGCAGTCAATCAGGGCAGACGAAGACCCAGTACTTC	CASSQSGQTKTQYF
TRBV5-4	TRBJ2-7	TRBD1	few	TGTGCCAGCAGCTTTCCTCAGGGGGCGCCCGAGCAGTACTTC	CASSFPQGAPEQYF
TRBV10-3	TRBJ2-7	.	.	TGTGCCATCAGTGAGTCGCGGGGGCAGGGAACCTACGAGCAGTACTTC	CAISESRGQGTYEQYF
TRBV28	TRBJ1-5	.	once	TGTGCCAGCAGACTCGGGGGGGGTAATCAGCCCCAGCATTTT	CASRLGGGNQPQHF
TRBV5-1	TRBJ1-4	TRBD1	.	TGCGCCAGCAGCTTATCGACAGGGGGAGGTGAAAAACTGTTTTTT	CASSLSTGGGEKLFF
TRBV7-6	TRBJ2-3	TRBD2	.	TGTGCCAGCAGCTTAGCGGTAGCGGGAGTGGGAGATACGCAGTATTTT	CASSLAVAGVGDTQYF
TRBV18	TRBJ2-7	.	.	TGTGCCAGCTCAGAGGGGGGGGAGTACTACGAGCAGTACTTC	CASSEGGEYYEQYF
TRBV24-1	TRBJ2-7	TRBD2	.	TGTGCCACCAGTGACCCTCGGGGGGGACACGAGCAGTACTTC	CATSDPRGGHEQYF
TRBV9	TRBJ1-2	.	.	TGTGCCAGCAGCGTAGAAGGCTATGGCTACACCTTC	CASSVEGYGYTF
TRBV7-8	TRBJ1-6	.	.	TGTGCCAGCAGCTTAGGACAGCATAATTCACCCCTCCACTTT	CASSLGQHNSPLHF
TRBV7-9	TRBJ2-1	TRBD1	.	TGTGCCAGCAGCCCCAGGGGGCTGGACAATGAGCAGTTCTTC	CASSPRGLDNEQFF
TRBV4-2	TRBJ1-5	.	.	TGTGCCAGCAGCCAAGATATCGATCAGCCCCAGCATTTT	CASSQDIDQPQHF
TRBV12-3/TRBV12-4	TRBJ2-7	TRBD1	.	TGTGCCAGCAGTAAAACAGGGGTTTACGAGCAGTACTTC	CASSKTGVYEQYF
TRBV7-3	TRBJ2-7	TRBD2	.	TGTGCCAGCAGCTTATGGGGCGGGGGGCGCAACCCGACGGGGCTATACGAGCAGTACTTC	CASSLWGGGRNPTGLYEQYF
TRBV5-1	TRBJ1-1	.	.	TGCGCCAGCAGCTTGGCCAAGGGGATGGGCACTGAAGCTTTCTTT	CASSLAKGMGTEAFF
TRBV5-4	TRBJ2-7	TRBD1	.	TGTGCCAGCAGCCCGGGGTGGGACAGAGCCTACGAGCAGTACTTC	CASSPGWDRAYEQYF
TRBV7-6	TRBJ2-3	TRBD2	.	TGTGCCTCGCGCCGGTGGAGCGGGACGAGCACAGATACGCAGTATTTT	CASRRWSGTSTDTQYF
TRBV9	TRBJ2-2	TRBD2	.	TGTGCCAGCAGCCCATGGACTAGCGGCACCGGGGAGCTGTTTTTT	CASSPWTSGTGELFF
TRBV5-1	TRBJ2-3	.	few	TGCGCCAGCAGCCGGGACCCCTTGACAGATACGCAGTATTTT	CASSRDPLTDTQYF
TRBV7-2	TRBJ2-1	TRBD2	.	TGTGCCAGCAGACCGGGACTACTCTACAATGAGCAGTTCTTC	CASRPGLLYNEQFF
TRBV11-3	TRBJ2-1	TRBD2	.	TGTGCCAGCAGCTTATCAGCGGGAGCCCACAATGAGCAGTTCTTC	CASSLSAGAHNEQFF
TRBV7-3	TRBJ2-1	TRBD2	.	TGTGCCAGCGGGGCGGGAGGGGTCCATTCATTTAATGAGCAGTTCTTC	CASGAGGVHSFNEQFF
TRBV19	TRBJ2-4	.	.	TGTGCCAGTAGTATCGGGGCAGTACTAGCCAAAAACATTCAGTACTTC	CASSIGAVLAKNIQYF
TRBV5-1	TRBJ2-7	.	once	TGCGCCAGCAGCTTGGTTGCCCGTTCCTACGGGCAGTACTTC	CASSLVARSYGQYF
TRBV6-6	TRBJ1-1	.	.	TGTGCCAGCACCGCGTTGAACACTGAAGCTTTCTTT	CASTALNTEAFF
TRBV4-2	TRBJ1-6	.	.	TGTGCCAGCAGCCGACCCGAGGGGGGTAGTAATTCACCCCTCCACTTT	CASSRPEGGSNSPLHF
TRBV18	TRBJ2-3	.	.	TGTGCCAGCTCACCCAAGGGAGATACGCAGTATTTT	CASSPKGDTQYF